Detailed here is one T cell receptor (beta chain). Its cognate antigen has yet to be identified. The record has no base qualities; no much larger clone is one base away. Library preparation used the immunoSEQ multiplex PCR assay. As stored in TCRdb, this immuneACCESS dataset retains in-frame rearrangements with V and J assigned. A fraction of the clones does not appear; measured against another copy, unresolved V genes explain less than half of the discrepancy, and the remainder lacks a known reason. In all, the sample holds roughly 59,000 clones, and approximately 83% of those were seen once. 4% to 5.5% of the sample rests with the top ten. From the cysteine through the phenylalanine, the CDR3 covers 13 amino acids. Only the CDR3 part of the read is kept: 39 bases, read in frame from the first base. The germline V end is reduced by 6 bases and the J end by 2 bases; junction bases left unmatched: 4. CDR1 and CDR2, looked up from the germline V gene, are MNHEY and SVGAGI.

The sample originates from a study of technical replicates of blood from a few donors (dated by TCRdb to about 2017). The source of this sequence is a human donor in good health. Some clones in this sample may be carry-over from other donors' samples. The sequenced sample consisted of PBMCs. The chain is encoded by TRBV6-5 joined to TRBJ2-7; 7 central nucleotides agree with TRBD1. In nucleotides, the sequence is TGTGCCAGCAGAGACAGGGTTGCCTACGAGCAGTACTTC. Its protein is CASRDRVAYEQYF.